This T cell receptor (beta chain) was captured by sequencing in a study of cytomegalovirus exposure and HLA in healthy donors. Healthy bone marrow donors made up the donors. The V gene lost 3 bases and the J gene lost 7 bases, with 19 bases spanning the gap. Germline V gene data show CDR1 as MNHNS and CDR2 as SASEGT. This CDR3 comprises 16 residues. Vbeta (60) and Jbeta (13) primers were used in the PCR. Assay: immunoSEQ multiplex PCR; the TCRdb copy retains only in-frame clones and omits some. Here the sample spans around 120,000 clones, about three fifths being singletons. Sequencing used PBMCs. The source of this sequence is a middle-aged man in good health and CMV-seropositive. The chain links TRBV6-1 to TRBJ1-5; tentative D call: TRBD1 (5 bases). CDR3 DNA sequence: TGTGCCAGCAGTGAGGGCGGGTTGGAGGGGCGACAGCCCCAGCATTTT. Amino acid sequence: CASSEGGLEGRQPQHF.